The 22 T cell receptor beta chains given below trace back to one sample, sequenced in a study of OX40 agonist ivuxolimab in advanced cancers. The protocol was immunoSEQ multiplex PCR, while the TCRdb copy is restricted to in-frame clones and leaves out a portion. Of tens of thousands of clones in the sample, 65% to 90% were seen once. The starting material was CD4+ or CD8+ T cells sorted from blood, obtained in a trial of the OX40 agonist ivuxolimab. The receptors were sampled from an adult with an advanced solid tumor such as melanoma, head and neck, liver or kidney cancer.

The CDR3 is CASSLGTGVLNQPQHF. CDR3 sequence (DNA): TGTGCCAGCAGCTTAGGGACAGGGGTTCTCAATCAGCCCCAGCATTTT. This chain uses TRBV7-9 with TRBJ1-5; 9 bases are a match to TRBD1. The trim removed 1 base at V and 3 bases at J, leaving 4 bases unmatched. Per the germline V gene, CDR1 is SEHNR and CDR2 is FQNEAQ (reference sequence). This CDR3 region has 16 residues.

The J gene is TRBJ2-1, the V gene TRBV7-2; a weak D match, TRBD1 (6 bases). From germline, CDR1 is SGHTA and CDR2 FQGNSA. V was pared by 5 bases and J by 5 bases, with 16 bases between. The CDR3 runs to 15 residues. The CDR3 nucleotides are TGTGCCAGCAGCGTACAGGGCTTGATTCACAATGAGCAGTTCTTC. Its protein is CASSVQGLIHNEQFF.

This chain joins TRBV29-1 and TRBJ1-2, with D unclear. Germline V gene data show CDR1 as SQVTM and CDR2 as ANQGSEA. Trimming stripped 1 base from V and 0 bases from J, with 6 bases between. This CDR3 spans 13 amino acids. The CDR3 DNA reads TGCAGCGTTGAAGTCCTAGCTAACTATGGCTACACCTTC. It is translated as CSVEVLANYGYTF. Filled out from reference TRBV29-1 and TRBJ1-2, the complete variable domain reads SAVISQKPSRDICQRGTSLTIQCQVDSQVTMMFWYRQQPGQSLTLIATANQGSEATYESGFVIDKFPISRPNLTFSTLTVSNMSPEDSSIYLCSVEVLANYGYTFGSGTRLTVV.

The CDR3 is CAIGRQGDDQPQHF. CDR3 nucleotide sequence: TGTGCCATCGGGAGACAGGGTGACGATCAGCCCCAGCATTTT. This chain uses TRBV10-3 with TRBJ1-5; 7 nucleotides agree with TRBD1. Germline CDR1 reads ENHRY; CDR2 reads SYGVKD. Germline trimming cut 8 bases from V and 5 bases from J; bases unmatched to any gene: 9. The CDR3 covers 14 residues.

This clone appeared once. This chain connects TRBV9 to TRBJ2-5; no clear D. Between the trimmed V and J ends, which lost 3 bases and 5 bases, there was a span of 17 bases. The CDR3 sequence is 15 residues long. The germline CDR1 and CDR2 sequences are SGDLS and YYNGEE. CDR3 region: CASSARVGNVETQYF. The DNA for the CDR3 is TGTGCCAGCAGCGCCCGTGTGGGGAATGTGGAGACCCAGTACTTC.

J is TRBJ1-2 and V is TRBV9; 7 bases match TRBD1. The CDR3 is 14 amino acids. Germline V lookup: CDR1 SGDLS, CDR2 YYNGEE. The trim removed 0 bases at V and 4 bases at J, leaving 3 bases unmatched. This CDR3 reads CASSVDDRAYGYTF. The CDR3 DNA sequence: TGTGCCAGCAGCGTAGATGACAGGGCCTATGGCTACACCTTC.

CDR3 sequence: CASSPHGLADYNEQFF. CDR3 bases: TGTGCCAGCAGCCCCCACGGGCTAGCGGACTACAATGAGCAGTTCTTC. The chain has TRBV11-3 and TRBJ2-1, with 7 bases that match TRBD2. The CDR3 runs 16 residues. Germline V gene lookup returns CDR1 SGHNT and CDR2 YENEEA. J was trimmed by 3 bases and V by 5 bases; bases with no gene match: 10.

V is TRBV5-1 and J is TRBJ1-2; tentative D call: TRBD1 (6 bases). This CDR3 spans 14 amino acids. Germline-derived CDR1 and CDR2 are SGHRS and YFSETQ. V dropped 5 bases and J dropped 4 bases, with 15 bases sitting between them. The CDR3 protein is CASSSGGALYGYTF. The CDR3 DNA follows: TGCGCCAGCAGTAGCGGGGGGGCCCTCTATGGCTACACCTTC.

The chain joins TRBV6-1 to TRBJ1-1; TRBD1 matches 7 bases. The trim removed 4 bases at V and 4 bases at J, leaving 9 bases unmatched. There are 15 residues in the CDR3. Germline values: CDR1 MNHNS, CDR2 SASEGT. This CDR3 reads CASSVRDRWFTEAFF. The CDR3 DNA sequence: TGTGCCAGCAGTGTACGGGACAGATGGTTCACTGAAGCTTTCTTT.

The rearrangement uses TRBV7-2 and TRBJ2-3, with 9 nucleotides matching TRBD2. CDR1 and CDR2 (germline): SGHTA, FQGNSA. The trim removed 1 base at V and 4 bases at J, leaving 0 bases unmatched. The CDR3 extends over 14 amino acids. The CDR3 DNA is TGTGCCAGCAGCTTAGGACTAGCGGCAGATACGCAGTATTTT. As protein: CASSLGLAADTQYF.

In its sample, this clone was seen a few times. Other DNA sequences in this specimen translate into the identical CDR3. The chain employs TRBV6-5 and TRBJ1-5; D gene uncertain. The CDR3 spans 13 residues. Germline V lookup: CDR1 MNHEY, CDR2 SVGAGI. Trimming removed 1 base at V and 4 bases at J, with 5 bases between. This CDR3 reads CASSYLGNQPQHF. Written as DNA, the CDR3 is TGTGCCAGCAGTTACTTGGGAAATCAGCCCCAGCATTTT.

V usage is TRBV5-6 and J usage is TRBJ1-6; tentative D call: TRBD1 (5 bases). Germline CDR1 SGHDT, CDR2 YYEEEE. The V end lost 5 bases, the J end lost 0 bases, and 15 bases lay between the germline ends. The CDR3 is made up of 17 amino acids. This CDR3 reads CASSHIDRSSYNSPLHF. In DNA, the CDR3 is TGTGCCAGCAGTCATATCGACAGAAGCTCCTATAATTCACCCCTCCACTTT. The variable domain in full, with the rest retrieved from reference TRBV5-6 and TRBJ1-6, is DAGVTQSPTHLIKTRGQQVTLRCSPKSGHDTVSWYQQALGQGPQFIFQYYEEEERQRGNFPDRFSGHQFPNYSSELNVNALLLGDSALYLCASSHIDRSSYNSPLHFGNGTRLTVT.

The V call is TRBV5-1, the J call TRBJ2-1; 8 bases are a match to TRBD1. The CDR3 runs to 14 residues. J gave up 9 bases and V 9 bases, and 14 bases lay outside the gene matches. The germline V gene encodes CDR1 SGHRS and CDR2 YFSETQ. CDR3 sequence reads: CATQTGQVGSEQFF. The DNA for the CDR3 is TGCGCCACCCAAACGGGACAGGTGGGTTCTGAGCAGTTCTTC. The full variable domain, its missing parts supplied by reference TRBV5-1 and TRBJ2-1, is KAGVTQTPRYLIKTRGQQVTLSCSPISGHRSVSWYQQTPGQGLQFLFEYFSETQRNKGNFPGRFSGRQFSNSRSEMNVSTLELGDSALYLCATQTGQVGSEQFFGPGTRLTVL.

The chain links TRBV15 to TRBJ1-3; D is unclear. The CDR3 spans 19 residues. Germline-derived CDR1 and CDR2 are LNHNV and YYDKDF (reference sequence). With 0 bases removed from V and 1 base from J, the gap between germline ends came to 19 bases. The CDR3 DNA follows: TGTGCCACCAGCAGAGACCGCGCACGACCTTCAAGGTCTGGAAACACCATATATTTT. Amino acid sequence: CATSRDRARPSRSGNTIYF.

The chain is built from TRBV15 and TRBJ2-3; no definite D call. Germline values: CDR1 LNHNV, CDR2 YYDKDF (reference sequence). This CDR3 is built from 14 residues. Trimming pared 1 base from V and 5 bases from J, leaving 10 bases between. CDR3 loop: CATSRVVDGDTQYF. For the CDR3, the DNA is TGTGCCACCAGCAGAGTGGTAGACGGAGATACGCAGTATTTT. Based on the CDR3 plus reference TRBV15 and TRBJ2-3, the full variable domain is DAMVIQNPRYQVTQFGKPVTLSCSQTLNHNVMYWYQQKSSQAPKLLFHYYDKDFNNEADTPDNFQSRRPNTSFCFLDIRSPGLGDTAMYLCATSRVVDGDTQYFGPGTRLTVL.

The chain joins TRBV6-5 to TRBJ1-2; no firm D call. Trimming removed 8 bases from V and 0 bases from J, with 16 bases in between. In germline, CDR1 is MNHEY, CDR2 SVGAGI. CDR3 size: 15 residues. DNA for the CDR3: TGTGCCAGCGCAATCCGATCATCCCCTAACTATGGCTACACCTTC. Protein product: CASAIRSSPNYGYTF.

The chain carries TRBV5-6 and TRBJ1-5; D not resolved. V was shortened by 0 bases and J by 0 bases, with 7 bases between the two germline ends. This CDR3 has 15 residues. Germline V gene sequence: CDR1 SGHDT, CDR2 YYEEEE. The CDR3 DNA reads as TGTGCCAGCAGCTTGGCCTTAGGTAGCAATCAGCCCCAGCATTTT. Translated: CASSLALGSNQPQHF.

The J gene is TRBJ2-2, the V gene TRBV19, with TRBD2 matching over 8 bases. This CDR3 spans 17 amino acids. CDR1 and CDR2 from the germline V gene are LNHDA and SQIVND (reference sequence). V lost 0 bases and J lost 4; bases outside the gene matches: 7. CDR3 DNA: TGTGCCAGTAGTATAGAGTGGACTAGCCGAATCACCGGGGAGCTGTTTTTT. This sequence encodes CASSIEWTSRITGELFF.

V usage is TRBV7-2 and J usage is TRBJ2-5; TRBD2 matches at 12 bases. With 5 bases clipped from V and 5 bases from J, the junction kept 15 bases outside the gene matches. The CDR3 has 18 amino acids. The germline V gene encodes CDR1 SGHTA and CDR2 FQGNSA. The DNA of the CDR3 is TGTGCCAGCAGCGGTACAACTAGCGGGAGGCCCGGGCTGGAGACCCAGTACTTC. Amino acids: CASSGTTSGRPGLETQYF.

The chain links TRBV5-1 to TRBJ2-7; 9 positions match TRBD2. Germline V lookup: CDR1 SGHRS, CDR2 YFSETQ. This CDR3 contains 16 residues. V gave up 3 bases and J gave up 0 bases; unmatched junction bases: 7. The CDR3 sequence: CASSWARTSVSYEQYF. In DNA, the CDR3 is TGCGCCAGCAGCTGGGCCCGGACTAGCGTCTCCTACGAGCAGTACTTC.

This chain connects TRBV9 to TRBJ2-2, with D possibly TRBD1 on 6 matching bases. The V gene's germline CDR1 is SGDLS and CDR2 YYNGEE. The CDR3 runs to 16 residues. Trimming removed 10 bases from V and 1 base from J, with 20 bases in between. CDR3 protein: CASRSGTSLNTGELFF. In DNA form, the CDR3 reads TGTGCCTCGAGGTCGGGGACATCGCTGAACACCGGGGAGCTGTTTTTT.

The chain recombines TRBV4-3 with TRBJ2-3; D remains unclear. This CDR3 is 13 amino acids long. Germline V CDR1 and CDR2: LGHNA, YSLEER. V was cut by 0 bases and J by 6 bases, with 7 bases left in between. CDR3 in amino acids: CASSQEFGDTQYF. The DNA for the CDR3 is TGCGCCAGCAGCCAAGAATTTGGGGATACGCAGTATTTT.